This T cell receptor (beta chain) came from a study of T-cell reconstitution after alpha-beta-depleted transplantation in children. Germline CDR1 is KGHSH and CDR2 is LQKENI. The CDR3 consists of 15 residues. V lost 1 base and J lost 7; bases outside the gene matches: 6. This clonotype has a count of ten or more. A TCRbeta library incorporating unique molecular identifiers was prepared. TCRdb re-derived calls from the PCR reads in MiXCR, one entry per CDR3 protein. The data show a few hundred thousand distinct CDR3 sequences, 8.5% to 10% seen once. This sequence was found in a human donor who donated a stem cell graft to a child with acute lymphoblastic leukemia. V gene TRBV18 combines with J gene TRBJ2-1, with 8 bases fitting TRBD2. Sequencing was performed on PBMCs from the stem cell graft donor, taken from the stem cell graft. Written as DNA, the CDR3 is TGTGCCAGCTCACCACAGCGACTAGCGTGGAATGAGCAGTTCTTC. As protein: CASSPQRLAWNEQFF.